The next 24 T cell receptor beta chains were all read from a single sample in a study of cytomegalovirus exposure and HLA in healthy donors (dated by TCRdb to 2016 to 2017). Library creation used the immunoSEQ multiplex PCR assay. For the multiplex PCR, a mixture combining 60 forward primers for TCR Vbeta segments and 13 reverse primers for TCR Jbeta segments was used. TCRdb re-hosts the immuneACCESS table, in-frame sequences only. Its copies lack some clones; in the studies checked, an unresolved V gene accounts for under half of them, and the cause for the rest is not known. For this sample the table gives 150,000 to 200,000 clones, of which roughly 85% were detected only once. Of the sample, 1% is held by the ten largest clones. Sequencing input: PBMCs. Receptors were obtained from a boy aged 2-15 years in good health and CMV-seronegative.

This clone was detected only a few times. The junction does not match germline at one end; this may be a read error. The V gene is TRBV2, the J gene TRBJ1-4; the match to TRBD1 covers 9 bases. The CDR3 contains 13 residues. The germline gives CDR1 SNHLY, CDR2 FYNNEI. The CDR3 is CASSQRLQGALIF. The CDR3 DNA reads TGTGCCAGCAGTCAAAGGCTACAGGGGGCTCTGATATTT.

CDR3 sequence: CSVTKAGTGGGEQYF. For the CDR3, the DNA is TGCAGCGTAACCAAGGCCGGGACAGGGGGAGGCGAGCAGTACTTC. V usage is TRBV29-1 and J usage is TRBJ2-7; TRBD1 aligns across 11 bases. Trimming cost V 6 bases and J 6 bases; bases outside gene matches: 13. Germline V CDR1 and CDR2: SQVTM, ANQGSEA. The CDR3 covers 15 residues.

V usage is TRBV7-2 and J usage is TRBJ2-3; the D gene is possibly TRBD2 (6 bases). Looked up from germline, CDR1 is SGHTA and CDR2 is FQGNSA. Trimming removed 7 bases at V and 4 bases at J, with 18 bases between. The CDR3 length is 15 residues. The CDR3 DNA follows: TGTGCCAGCACCCACGGCGGGGTTGGAGCAGATACGCAGTATTTT. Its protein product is CASTHGGVGADTQYF.

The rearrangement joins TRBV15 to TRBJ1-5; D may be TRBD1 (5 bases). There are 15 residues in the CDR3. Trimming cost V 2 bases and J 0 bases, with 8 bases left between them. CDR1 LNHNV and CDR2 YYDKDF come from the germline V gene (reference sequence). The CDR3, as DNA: TGTGCCACCAGCAGATCGGACATTAGCAATCAGCCCCAGCATTTT. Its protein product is CATSRSDISNQPQHF.

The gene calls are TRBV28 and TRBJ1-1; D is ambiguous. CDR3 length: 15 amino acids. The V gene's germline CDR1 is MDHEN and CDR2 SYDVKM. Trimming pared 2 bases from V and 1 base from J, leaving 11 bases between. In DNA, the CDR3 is TGTGCCAGCAGTTTAATCAGTTGGGCGAACACTGAAGCTTTCTTT. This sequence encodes CASSLISWANTEAFF.

The CDR3 spells CASSLDGYEQYF. The CDR3 DNA sequence: TGCGCCAGCAGCTTGGACGGCTACGAGCAGTACTTC. J is TRBJ2-7 and V is TRBV5-1; D is ambiguous. V was trimmed by 0 bases and J by 3 bases, leaving 4 bases between them. Germline CDR1 is SGHRS and CDR2 is YFSETQ. The CDR3 contains 12 residues.

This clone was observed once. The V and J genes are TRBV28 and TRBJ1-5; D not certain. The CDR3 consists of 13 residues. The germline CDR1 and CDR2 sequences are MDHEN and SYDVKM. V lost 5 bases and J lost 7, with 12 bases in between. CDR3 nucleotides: TGTGCCAGCAGTCTGAGGTTAGTACAGCCCCAGCATTTT. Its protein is CASSLRLVQPQHF.

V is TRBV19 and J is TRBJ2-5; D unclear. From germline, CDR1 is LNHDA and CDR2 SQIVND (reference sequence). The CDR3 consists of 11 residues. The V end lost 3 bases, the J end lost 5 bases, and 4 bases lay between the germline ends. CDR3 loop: CASSIIETQYF. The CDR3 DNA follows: TGTGCCAGTAGTATCATTGAGACCCAGTACTTC.

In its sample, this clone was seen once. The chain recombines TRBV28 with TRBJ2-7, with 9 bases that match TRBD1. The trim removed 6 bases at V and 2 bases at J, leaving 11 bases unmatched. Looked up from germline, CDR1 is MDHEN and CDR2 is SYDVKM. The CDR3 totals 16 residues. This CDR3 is CASSPDRGSDAYEQYV. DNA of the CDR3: TGTGCCAGCAGCCCGGACAGGGGCAGTGATGCCTACGAGCAGTACGTC.

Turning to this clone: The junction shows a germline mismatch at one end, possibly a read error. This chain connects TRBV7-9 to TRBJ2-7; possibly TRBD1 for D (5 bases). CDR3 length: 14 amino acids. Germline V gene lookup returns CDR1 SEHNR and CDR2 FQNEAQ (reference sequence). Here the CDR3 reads CSSSLADRAYEQYF. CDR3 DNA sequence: TGTTCCAGCAGCTTAGCCGACAGAGCCTACGAGCAGTACTTC.

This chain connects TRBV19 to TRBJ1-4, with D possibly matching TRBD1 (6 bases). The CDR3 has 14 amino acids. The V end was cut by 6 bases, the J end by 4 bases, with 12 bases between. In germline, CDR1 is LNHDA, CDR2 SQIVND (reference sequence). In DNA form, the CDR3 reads TGTGCCAGTAGGACAGGCTATGGTAATGAAAAACTGTTTTTT. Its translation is CASRTGYGNEKLFF. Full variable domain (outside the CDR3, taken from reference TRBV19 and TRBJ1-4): DGGITQSPKYLFRKEGQNVTLSCEQNLNHDAMYWYRQDPGQGLRLIYYSQIVNDFQKGDIAEGYSVSREKKESFPLTVTSAQKNPTAFYLCASRTGYGNEKLFFGSGTQLSVL.

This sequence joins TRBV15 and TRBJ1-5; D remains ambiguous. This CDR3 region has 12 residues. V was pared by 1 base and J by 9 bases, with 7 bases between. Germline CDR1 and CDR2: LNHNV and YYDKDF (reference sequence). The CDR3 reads CATSRVGGPQHF. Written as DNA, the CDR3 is TGTGCCACCAGCAGAGTTGGAGGGCCCCAGCATTTT.

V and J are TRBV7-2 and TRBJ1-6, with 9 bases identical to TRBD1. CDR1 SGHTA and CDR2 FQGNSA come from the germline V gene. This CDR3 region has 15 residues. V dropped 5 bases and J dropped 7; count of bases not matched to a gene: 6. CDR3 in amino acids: CASSGRTGGNSPLHF. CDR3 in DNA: TGTGCCAGCAGCGGGAGAACAGGGGGCAATTCACCCCTCCACTTT.

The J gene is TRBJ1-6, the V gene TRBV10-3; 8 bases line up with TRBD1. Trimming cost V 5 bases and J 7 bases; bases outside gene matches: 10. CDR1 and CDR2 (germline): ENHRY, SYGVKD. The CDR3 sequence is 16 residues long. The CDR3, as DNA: TGTGCCATCAGTCCGACAGGGGAGGGCTGGAATTCACCCCTCCACTTT. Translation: CAISPTGEGWNSPLHF.

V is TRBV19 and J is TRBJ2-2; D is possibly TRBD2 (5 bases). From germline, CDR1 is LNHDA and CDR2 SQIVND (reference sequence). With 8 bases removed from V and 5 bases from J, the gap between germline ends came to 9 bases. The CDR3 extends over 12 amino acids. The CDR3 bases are TGTGCCAGTCGACGAGGGACCGGGGAGCTGTTTTTT. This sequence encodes CASRRGTGELFF.

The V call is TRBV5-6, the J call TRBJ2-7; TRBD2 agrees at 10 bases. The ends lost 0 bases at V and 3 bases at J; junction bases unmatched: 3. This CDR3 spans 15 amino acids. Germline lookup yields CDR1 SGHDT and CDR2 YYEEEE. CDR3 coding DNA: TGTGCCAGCAGCTTGGCTAGCGGGGGCCTCTACGAGCAGTACGTC. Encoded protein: CASSLASGGLYEQYV.

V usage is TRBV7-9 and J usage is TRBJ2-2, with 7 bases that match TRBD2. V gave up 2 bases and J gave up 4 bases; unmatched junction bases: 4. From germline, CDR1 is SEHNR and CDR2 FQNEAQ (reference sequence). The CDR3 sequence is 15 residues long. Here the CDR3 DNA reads TGTGCCAGCAGCTTAAAGCCTAGCGGCACCGGGGAGCTGTTTTTT. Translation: CASSLKPSGTGELFF.

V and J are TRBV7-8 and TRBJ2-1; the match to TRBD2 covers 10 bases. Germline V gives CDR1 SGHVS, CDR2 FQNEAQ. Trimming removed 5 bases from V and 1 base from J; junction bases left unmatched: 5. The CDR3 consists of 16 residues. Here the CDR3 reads CASSSPSGSSYNEQFF. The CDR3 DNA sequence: TGTGCCAGCAGCAGTCCTAGCGGGAGTTCCTACAATGAGCAGTTCTTC.

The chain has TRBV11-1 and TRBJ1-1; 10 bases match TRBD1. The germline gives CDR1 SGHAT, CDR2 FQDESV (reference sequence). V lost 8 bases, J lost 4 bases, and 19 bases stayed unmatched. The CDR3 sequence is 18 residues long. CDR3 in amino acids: CASSRLSGQGVSGTEAFF. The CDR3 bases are TGTGCCAGCTCCCGCTTGTCAGGACAGGGGGTTTCGGGCACTGAAGCTTTCTTT.

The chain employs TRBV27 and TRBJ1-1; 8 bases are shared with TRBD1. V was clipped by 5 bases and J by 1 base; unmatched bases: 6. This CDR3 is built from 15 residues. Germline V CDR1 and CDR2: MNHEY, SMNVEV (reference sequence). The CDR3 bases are TGTGCCAGCAGTCTCTCCGGGACAGGGAACACTGAAGCTTTCTTT. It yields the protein CASSLSGTGNTEAFF.

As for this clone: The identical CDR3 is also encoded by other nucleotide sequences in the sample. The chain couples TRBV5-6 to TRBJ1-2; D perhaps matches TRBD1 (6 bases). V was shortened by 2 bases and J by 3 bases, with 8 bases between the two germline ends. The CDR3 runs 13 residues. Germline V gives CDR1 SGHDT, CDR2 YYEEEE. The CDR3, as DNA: TGTGCCAGCAGCTTAGGGGGGGACTATGGCTACACCTTC. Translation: CASSLGGDYGYTF.

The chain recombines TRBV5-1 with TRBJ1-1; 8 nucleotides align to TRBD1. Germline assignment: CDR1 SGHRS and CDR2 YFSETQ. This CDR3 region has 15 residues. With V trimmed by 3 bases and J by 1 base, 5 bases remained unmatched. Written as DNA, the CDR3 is TGCGCCAGCAGCTCCACCGGGACAGGGAACACTGAAGCTTTCTTT. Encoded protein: CASSSTGTGNTEAFF.

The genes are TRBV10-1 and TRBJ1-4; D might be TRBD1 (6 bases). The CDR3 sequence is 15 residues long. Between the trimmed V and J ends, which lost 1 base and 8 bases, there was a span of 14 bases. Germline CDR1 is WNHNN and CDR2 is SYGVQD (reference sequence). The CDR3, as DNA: TGCGCCAGCAGTGAGTTGACAGGATCAGGCGAAAAACTGTTTTTT. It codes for CASSELTGSGEKLFF.

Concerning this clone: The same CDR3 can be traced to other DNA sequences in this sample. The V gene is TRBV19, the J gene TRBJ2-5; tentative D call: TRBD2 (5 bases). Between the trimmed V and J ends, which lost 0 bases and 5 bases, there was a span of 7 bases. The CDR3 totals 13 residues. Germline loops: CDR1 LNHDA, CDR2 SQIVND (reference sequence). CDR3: CASSIDGEETQYF. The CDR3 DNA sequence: TGTGCCAGTAGTATAGATGGGGAGGAGACCCAGTACTTC.